These T cell receptor beta chains were read from a single sample in a study of blood T cell repertoires in COVID-19. The repertoire was sequenced with immunoSEQ multiplex PCR; TCRdb's copy has only in-frame clones and lacks some. Here the sample spans some 150,000 clones, about nine tenths being singletons. Sequencing used peripheral blood. These receptor sequences come from a woman aged 50 to 65 with acute or convalescent COVID-19. The CDR3 runs from the conserved cysteine through the conserved F or W. A D gene is named only where the DNA matches it firmly. Rows may omit the clone size; those that give it use once, few, many or a size class.

d_call: -; j_call: TRBJ1-3; clone_size: -; cdr3_length: 13; v_call: TRBV6-5; cdr3_aa: CASRGGSGNTIYF; cdr3_nt: TGTGCCAGCAGAGGGGGCTCTGGAAACACCATATATTTT
d_call: -; j_call: TRBJ1-1; clone_size: -; cdr3_length: 13; v_call: TRBV5-1; cdr3_aa: CASSLGLNTEAFF; cdr3_nt: TGCGCCAGCAGCTTGGGGCTTAACACTGAAGCTTTCTTT
d_call: -; j_call: TRBJ1-1; clone_size: -; cdr3_length: 13; v_call: TRBV7-3; cdr3_aa: CASSLSKNTEAFF; cdr3_nt: TGTGCCAGCAGCTTATCAAAGAACACTGAAGCTTTCTTT
d_call: TRBD2; j_call: TRBJ2-2; clone_size: once; cdr3_length: 19; v_call: TRBV11-3; cdr3_aa: CASSSRTSGEASNTGELFF; cdr3_nt: TGTGCCAGCAGCTCCCGGACTAGCGGAGAAGCCTCGAACACCGGGGAGCTGTTTTTT
d_call: -; j_call: TRBJ1-2; clone_size: -; cdr3_length: 14; v_call: TRBV19; cdr3_aa: CASRSSTGTEGYTF; cdr3_nt: TGTGCCAGTAGGAGTTCTACAGGGACCGAAGGCTACACCTTC
d_call: -; j_call: TRBJ2-1; clone_size: few; cdr3_length: 15; v_call: TRBV7-8; cdr3_aa: CASSHAARLPGEQFF; cdr3_nt: TGTGCCAGCAGCCATGCGGCTAGACTCCCCGGTGAGCAGTTCTTC
d_call: -; j_call: TRBJ1-2; clone_size: -; cdr3_length: 13; v_call: TRBV19; cdr3_aa: CAESWESDYGYTF; cdr3_nt: TGTGCCGAATCCTGGGAGTCGGACTATGGCTACACCTTC
d_call: -; j_call: TRBJ1-2; clone_size: few; cdr3_length: 15; v_call: TRBV6-6; cdr3_aa: CASSSSRYEGYGYTF; cdr3_nt: TGTGCCAGCAGTTCGTCCCGTTATGAGGGCTATGGCTACACCTTC
d_call: -; j_call: TRBJ2-7; clone_size: -; cdr3_length: 14; v_call: TRBV4-3; cdr3_aa: CASSQETRTNEQYF; cdr3_nt: TGCGCCAGCAGCCAAGAGACCCGGACAAACGAGCAGTACTTC
d_call: -; j_call: TRBJ2-5; clone_size: -; cdr3_length: 14; v_call: TRBV4-1; cdr3_aa: CASSQGLATETQYF; cdr3_nt: TGCGCCAGCAGCCAAGGGCTAGCGACGGAGACCCAGTACTTC
d_call: -; j_call: TRBJ2-7; clone_size: -; cdr3_length: 13; v_call: TRBV13; cdr3_aa: CASSPPGAYEQYF; cdr3_nt: TGTGCCAGCAGCCCGCCGGGTGCCTACGAGCAGTACTTC
d_call: TRBD1; j_call: TRBJ2-1; clone_size: -; cdr3_length: 16; v_call: TRBV5-1; cdr3_aa: CASSLEGTGLDNEQFF; cdr3_nt: TGCGCCAGCAGCTTGGAGGGGACAGGGTTGGACAATGAGCAGTTCTTC
d_call: -; j_call: TRBJ1-5; clone_size: -; cdr3_length: 15; v_call: TRBV5-5; cdr3_aa: CASSLVGGGDQPQHF; cdr3_nt: TGTGCCAGCAGCTTGGTAGGGGGAGGGGATCAGCCCCAGCATTTT
d_call: -; j_call: TRBJ2-7; clone_size: -; cdr3_length: 15; v_call: TRBV7-2; cdr3_aa: CASSAWQGSSYEQYF; cdr3_nt: TGTGCCAGCAGCGCTTGGCAGGGGAGCTCCTACGAGCAGTACTTC
d_call: -; j_call: TRBJ2-7; clone_size: -; cdr3_length: 15; v_call: TRBV4-3; cdr3_aa: CASSQVARGSYEQYF; cdr3_nt: TGCGCCAGCAGCCAAGTCGCCAGGGGCTCCTACGAGCAGTACTTC
d_call: -; j_call: TRBJ1-4; clone_size: once; cdr3_length: 15; v_call: TRBV19; cdr3_aa: CASSGGDQGNEKLFF; cdr3_nt: TGTGCCAGTAGTGGAGGGGATCAGGGTAATGAAAAACTGTTTTTT